These T cell receptor beta chains were read from a single sample in a study of T cell repertoires in cytomegalovirus infection. TCRdb used MiXCR to reprocess the reads, holding one entry per CDR3 protein. The sample carries 600,000 to 800,000 distinct CDR3 sequences, about 24% recorded once. What was sequenced was CD8+ T cells from PBMCs. The source of these receptors is a human donor in good health (CMV status not recorded). Some clones in this sample may be carry-over from other donors' samples. CDR3s include the opening cysteine and the closing phenylalanine or tryptophan. Each record gives: V gene, J gene, CDR3 protein.

V: TRBV7-8
J: TRBJ2-7
CDR3: CASSPAGLASYEQYF

V: TRBV7-9
J: TRBJ1-1
CDR3: CASSLGGIEAFF

V: TRBV12-5
J: TRBJ1-6
CDR3: CASGILGRTNSPLHF

V: TRBV5-1
J: TRBJ1-5
CDR3: CASSSGQGQQPQHF

V: TRBV28
J: TRBJ2-5
CDR3: CASRNDRGRALGETQYF

V: TRBV6-8
J: TRBJ2-1
CDR3: CASSRTSGYNEQFF

V: TRBV11-2
J: TRBJ2-1
CDR3: CASSPGYLYYNEQFF

V: TRBV9
J: TRBJ1-1
CDR3: CASSQTGTTEAFF

V: TRBV28
J: TRBJ1-5
CDR3: CASSFKGRPSNQPQHF

V: TRBV10-3
J: TRBJ2-3
CDR3: CAISEFRGGPVSTDTQYF

V: TRBV7-2
J: TRBJ2-1
CDR3: CASSLGQGIRNEQFF

V: TRBV4-1
J: TRBJ1-6
CDR3: CASSQEYRSNLALHF

V: TRBV20-1
J: TRBJ1-1
CDR3: CSARDQRGGTEAFF

V: TRBV20-1
J: TRBJ2-1
CDR3: CSASSGQGTYNEQFF

V: TRBV29-1
J: TRBJ2-2
CDR3: CSVANGVYNTGELFF

V: TRBV7-9
J: TRBJ1-1
CDR3: CASSPKGANTEAFF

V: TRBV9
J: TRBJ2-2
CDR3: CASSVSLTDSNTGELFF

V: TRBV7-9
J: TRBJ2-2
CDR3: CASRWGTENTGELFF

V: TRBV5-6
J: TRBJ1-1
CDR3: CVSSLSILNTEAFF

V: TRBV7-6
J: TRBJ1-4
CDR3: CASSPDRESEKLFF

V: TRBV4-3
J: TRBJ2-1
CDR3: CASSPWEGTYNEQFF

V: TRBV20-1
J: TRBJ2-1
CDR3: CSARDTLAGVLAEQFF

V: TRBV2
J: TRBJ1-1
CDR3: CASSEIRNSGTEAFF

V: TRBV6-2/TRBV6-3
J: TRBJ1-5
CDR3: CVSSPGNQPQHF

V: TRBV12-3/TRBV12-4
J: TRBJ1-5
CDR3: CASSSAGAGQPQHF

V: TRBV12-3/TRBV12-4
J: TRBJ2-2
CDR3: CASSLGGITGELFF

V: TRBV19
J: TRBJ2-7
CDR3: CASSSGTLFEQYF

V: TRBV5-6
J: TRBJ1-5
CDR3: CANSLSKTPNQPQHF

V: TRBV9
J: TRBJ1-1
CDR3: CASSVWGGGTEAFF

V: TRBV20-1
J: TRBJ2-1
CDR3: CSARASIYNEQFF

V: TRBV6-1
J: TRBJ2-2
CDR3: CASSELVGGELFF

V: TRBV7-2
J: TRBJ1-2
CDR3: CASTQTLENSYGYTF

V: TRBV20-1
J: TRBJ2-5
CDR3: CSASRAQETQYF

V: TRBV20-1
J: TRBJ1-2
CDR3: CSASYANYGYTF

V: TRBV20-1
J: TRBJ1-1
CDR3: CSAREQGWTEAFF

V: TRBV14
J: TRBJ1-2
CDR3: CASSQSPRRGVYGYTF

V: TRBV27
J: TRBJ1-2
CDR3: CASSLTGAAPYGYTF

V: TRBV20-1
J: TRBJ1-5
CDR3: CSARGGGRLGSNQPQHF

V: TRBV20-1
J: TRBJ1-2
CDR3: CSARGPKAANYGYTF

V: TRBV6-5
J: TRBJ2-5
CDR3: CASSPDRPQETQYF

V: TRBV5-1
J: TRBJ2-1
CDR3: CASSLYGGAQSYNEQFF

V: TRBV18
J: TRBJ2-5
CDR3: CASSPGETSFGETQYF

V: TRBV10-3
J: TRBJ2-7
CDR3: CASGGGGRNYEQYF

V: TRBV2
J: TRBJ2-1
CDR3: CASRGTINEQFF

V: TRBV9
J: TRBJ2-1
CDR3: CASSAVRGDEQFF

V: TRBV10-3
J: TRBJ1-2
CDR3: CAITSGTQTNYGYTF

V: TRBV5-6
J: TRBJ2-7
CDR3: CASSYPGTGDQYAYEQYF

V: TRBV6-1
J: TRBJ2-2
CDR3: CASRVTGNTGELFF